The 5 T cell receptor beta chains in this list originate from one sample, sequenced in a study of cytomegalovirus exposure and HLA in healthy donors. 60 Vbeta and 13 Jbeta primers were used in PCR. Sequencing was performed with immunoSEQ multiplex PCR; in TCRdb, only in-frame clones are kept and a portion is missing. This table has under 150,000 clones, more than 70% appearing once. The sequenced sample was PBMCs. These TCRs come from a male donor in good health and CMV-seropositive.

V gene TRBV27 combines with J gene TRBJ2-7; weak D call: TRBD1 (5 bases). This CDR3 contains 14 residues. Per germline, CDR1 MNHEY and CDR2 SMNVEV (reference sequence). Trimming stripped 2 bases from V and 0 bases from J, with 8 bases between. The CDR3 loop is CASSLQGSSYEQYF. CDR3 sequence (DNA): TGTGCCAGCAGTTTACAGGGAAGCTCCTACGAGCAGTACTTC.

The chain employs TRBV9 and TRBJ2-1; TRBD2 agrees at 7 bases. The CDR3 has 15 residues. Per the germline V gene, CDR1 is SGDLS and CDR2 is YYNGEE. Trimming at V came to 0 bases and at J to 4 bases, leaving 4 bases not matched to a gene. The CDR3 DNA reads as TGTGCCAGCAGCGTAGCTACGGGAGGATACAATGAGCAGTTCTTC. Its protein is CASSVATGGYNEQFF.

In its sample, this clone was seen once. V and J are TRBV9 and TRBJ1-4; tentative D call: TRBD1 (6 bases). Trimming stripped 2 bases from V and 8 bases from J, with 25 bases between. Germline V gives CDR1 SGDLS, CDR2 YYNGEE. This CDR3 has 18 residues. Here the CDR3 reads CASSVNPDRMMGDEKLFF. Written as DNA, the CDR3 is TGTGCCAGCAGCGTGAACCCCGACAGGATGATGGGCGACGAAAAACTGTTTTTT. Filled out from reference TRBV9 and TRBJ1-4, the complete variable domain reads DSGVTQTPKHLITATGQRVTLRCSPRSGDLSVYWYQQSLDQGLQFLIQYYNGEERAKGNILERFSAQQFPDLHSELNLSSLELGDSALYFCASSVNPDRMMGDEKLFFGSGTQLSVL.

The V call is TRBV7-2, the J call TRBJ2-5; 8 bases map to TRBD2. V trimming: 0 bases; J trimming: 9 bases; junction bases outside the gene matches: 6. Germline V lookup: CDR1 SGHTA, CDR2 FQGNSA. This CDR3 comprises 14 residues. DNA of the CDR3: TGTGCCAGCAGCTTAGCGAGTAGCGGGAAGCCCCAGTACTTC. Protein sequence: CASSLASSGKPQYF. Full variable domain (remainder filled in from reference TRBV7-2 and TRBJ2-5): GAGVSQSPSNKVTEKGKDVELRCDPISGHTALYWYRQSLGQGLEFLIYFQGNSAPDKSGLPSDRFSAERTGGSVSTLTIQRTQQEDSAVYLCASSLASSGKPQYFGPGTRLLVL.

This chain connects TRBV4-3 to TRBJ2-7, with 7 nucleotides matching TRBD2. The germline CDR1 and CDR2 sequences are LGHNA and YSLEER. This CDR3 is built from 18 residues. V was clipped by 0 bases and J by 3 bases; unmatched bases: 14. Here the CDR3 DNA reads TGCGCCAGCAGCCAAGATCTGGGGGGGAGTGACTTCTACTACGAGCAGTACTTC. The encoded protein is CASSQDLGGSDFYYEQYF.